The T cell receptor beta chain described here comes from a study of cytomegalovirus exposure and HLA in healthy donors. Looked up from germline, CDR1 is LGHNA and CDR2 is YNFKEQ. V trimming: 5 bases; J trimming: 8 bases; junction bases outside the gene matches: 15. The CDR3 is made up of 17 amino acids. Findings of the study overall: Follow-up analysis found HLA locus-dependent TCR association rates, highest for DRB1 and lowest for HLA-C.

The primer mix had 60 Vbeta and 13 Jbeta primers. Using immunoSEQ multiplex PCR, the repertoire was profiled, and TCRdb retains in-frame clones only, with some absent. The data hold 90,000 to 120,000 clones, with roughly 82% observed a single time. Turning to this clone: Its antigen is not known.

Donors showed nominal health when sampled, although they likely had unrecorded immune exposures. This chain joins TRBV4-2 and TRBJ1-4; the match to TRBD1 covers 9 bases. Sequencing was performed on PBMCs. This clonotype was sampled from a man aged 25-45 years in good health and CMV-seropositive. The DNA for the CDR3 is TGTGCCAGCAGCACACCGGGACAGGGAGGGGGAGGGGAAAAACTGTTTTTT. It codes for CASSTPGQGGGGEKLFF.